The TCR beta chain under discussion was sequenced for a study of blood T cell repertoires in COVID-19. About the study: COVID-19 samples collected from the United States, Italy and Spain covered acute and convalescent phases.

Trimming left V 5 bases short and J 2 bases short, with 12 bases between. CDR3 length: 14 residues. Germline V CDR1 and CDR2: SNHLY, FYNNEI. Data came from immunoSEQ multiplex PCR; TCRdb stores just in-frame clones and leaves some out. The table includes 60,000 to 90,000 clones, roughly 81% detected once. The sample taken for sequencing was peripheral blood. The TCR was taken from a man between 60 and 70 years old with COVID-19, enrolled during active disease. J is TRBJ1-2 and V is TRBV2, with D possibly TRBD1 on 5 matching bases. CDR3 in amino acids: CASSSDKLNYGYTF. CDR3 bases: TGTGCCAGCAGTTCGGACAAGTTAAACTATGGCTACACCTTC.